Following are 8 T cell receptor beta chains from one sample sequenced in a study of patients and donors after allogeneic stem cell transplantation (dated by TCRdb to the early 2020s). The library came from RT-PCR. Reads for this sample came from a NextSeq 550. The public reads were reanalyzed by TCRdb: fastp trimming at Q25, MiXCR alignment, in-frame beta chains only. Here each entry gathers all rows of one CDR3 protein and keeps the most common genes and DNA. The sample profile shows some 880,000 distinct CDR3 sequences; about a sixth of them were found once. The ten largest clones add up to around 6% of the sample. The source material was blood, either unsorted or a sorted T cell fraction (not recorded which). These receptors were obtained from a human donor who was either an allogeneic HSCT recipient or a stem cell or donor lymphocyte infusion donor (not recorded which). It is not recorded whose cells these are; they may come from a transplant donor.

The chain carries TRBV7-9 and TRBJ1-3, with D tentatively TRBD1 (6 bases). The CDR3 is 14 amino acids. Germline values: CDR1 SEHNR, CDR2 FQNEAQ (reference sequence). Trimming stripped 11 bases from V and 1 base from J, with 15 bases between. The CDR3 loop reads CAGYREESGNTIYF. The CDR3 coding sequence is TGTGCCGGCTACAGGGAGGAATCTGGAAACACCATATATTTT.

There are a few counts of this clonotype. In DNA, the CDR3 is TGTGCCAGCAGCCCCGGGGCTAGCGGGGGGGCACAGGAGACCCAGTACTTC. It encodes CASSPGASGGAQETQYF. The chain couples TRBV9 to TRBJ2-5; the match to TRBD2 covers 12 bases. V lost 4 bases, J lost 5 bases, and 12 bases stayed unmatched. Germline V gives CDR1 SGDLS, CDR2 YYNGEE. This CDR3 contains 17 residues.

This clonotype was picked up many times. The chain couples TRBV29-1 to TRBJ2-4, with TRBD2 as a possible D gene (5 bases). The germline CDR1 and CDR2 sequences are SQVTM and ANQGSEA. V was shortened by 4 bases and J by 5 bases, with 18 bases between the two germline ends. This CDR3 spans 15 amino acids. This chain's CDR3 is CSVGLSSAVQNIQYF. CDR3 DNA sequence: TGCAGCGTTGGACTATCCTCCGCGGTCCAAAACATTCAGTACTTC.

The J gene is TRBJ1-3, the V gene TRBV20-1; D gene unclear. This CDR3 is built from 14 residues. V lost 0 bases, J lost 7 bases, and 13 bases lay in between. Germline CDR1 DFQATT, CDR2 SNEGSKA (reference sequence). The chain's CDR3 is CSARDPAKGNTIYF. The CDR3 nucleotides are TGCAGTGCTAGAGATCCCGCGAAAGGGAACACCATATATTTT.

This clonotype was detected many times. A read error may account for a junction end that differs from germline. CDR3 nucleotides: TGTGCCAGCAGCTTAGGACAGAAGAACACTGAAGCTTTCTTT. Protein: CASSLGQKNTEAFF. V gene TRBV5-1 combines with J gene TRBJ1-1, with a weak D call TRBD1 (6 bases). Per the germline V gene, CDR1 is SGHRS and CDR2 is YFSETQ. This CDR3 is 14 amino acids long.

The chain employs TRBV4-3 and TRBJ1-1, with D possibly being TRBD1 (5 bases). In germline, CDR1 is LGHNA, CDR2 YSLEER. V was trimmed by 0 bases and J by 1 base, leaving 9 bases between them. The CDR3 consists of 15 residues. CDR3 sequence reads: CASSQDWGRNTEAFF. The CDR3 coding sequence is TGCGCCAGCAGCCAAGATTGGGGGAGGAACACTGAAGCTTTCTTT.

The chain uses TRBV27 and TRBJ1-5; a weak D match, TRBD1 (5 bases). Deletions cut 3 bases from V and 5 bases from J, with 20 bases between. The CDR3 is 17 residues long. The germline V gene has CDR1 MNHEY and CDR2 SMNVEV (reference sequence). DNA for the CDR3: TGTGCCAGCAGTTTGGCCCGACCGCAGGGATCCTATCAGCCCCAGCATTTT. Protein sequence: CASSLARPQGSYQPQHF.

The genes are TRBV2 and TRBJ2-1; TRBD2 aligns across 7 bases. The germline CDR1 and CDR2 sequences are SNHLY and FYNNEI. With V trimmed by 8 bases and J by 5 bases, 9 bases remained unmatched. This CDR3 spans 14 amino acids. The CDR3 DNA sequence: TGTGCCAGCCTGACTAGCCCGTCCCACAATGAGCAGTTCTTC. Encoded protein: CASLTSPSHNEQFF.